This TCR beta chain was identified in a study of blood T cell repertoires in COVID-19. Method: immunoSEQ multiplex PCR; TCRdb's copy keeps in-frame clones and lacks some. The table records approximately 82,000 clones, approximately 90% of them present only once. Participants reported their clinical history, and cohort assignment relied on those reports. This CDR3 region has 15 residues. Deletions cut 1 base from V and 5 bases from J, with 12 bases between. Germline lookup yields CDR1 LNHNV and CDR2 YYDKDF (reference sequence). The rearrangement uses TRBV15 and TRBJ1-5, with D possibly being TRBD1 (6 bases). The sample was PBMCs or T cells enriched from blood (not recorded which). The TCR originated in a woman aged 45-59 years with acute COVID-19. CDR3 amino acids: CATSRVEDSYQPQHF. In nucleotides, the CDR3 is TGTGCCACCAGCAGAGTGGAGGACAGCTATCAGCCCCAGCATTTT.